These 7 T cell receptor beta chains share one sample of origin, sequenced in a study of cytomegalovirus exposure and HLA in healthy donors. It was with 60 Vbeta and 13 Jbeta primers that the PCR ran. TCRdb keeps only in-frame clones here, not all; method: immunoSEQ multiplex PCR. The repertoire has some 220,000 clones, approximately 90% of them found once; the top ten carry about 1%. Material for sequencing was PBMCs. These receptors were taken from a woman younger than 35 in good health and CMV-seronegative.

The chain has TRBV27 and TRBJ2-1; 12 bases are shared with TRBD1. V was pared by 7 bases and J by 10 bases, with 11 bases of the junction left unmatched. The CDR3 runs 15 residues. Germline-derived CDR1 and CDR2 are MNHEY and SMNVEV (reference sequence). As DNA, the CDR3 is TGTGCCAGCACCCTGGGACAGGGGGCGCGTGGCGAGCAGTTCTTC. This gives the protein CASTLGQGARGEQFF.

The chain employs TRBV19 and TRBJ2-1, with D possibly being TRBD2 (5 bases). Germline-derived CDR1 and CDR2 are LNHDA and SQIVND (reference sequence). This CDR3 comprises 13 residues. V lost 0 bases and J 10 bases, leaving 10 bases between the germline ends. The DNA for the CDR3 is TGTGCCAGTAGTATAGAGGCTAGCCGGGAGCAGTTCTTC. Protein: CASSIEASREQFF. The variable domain in full, completed from reference TRBV19 and TRBJ2-1, reads DGGITQSPKYLFRKEGQNVTLSCEQNLNHDAMYWYRQDPGQGLRLIYYSQIVNDFQKGDIAEGYSVSREKKESFPLTVTSAQKNPTAFYLCASSIEASREQFFGPGTRLTVL.

CDR3 in amino acids: CASSRFGTGGGTGELFF. The DNA of the CDR3 is TGTGCCAGTAGTAGGTTTGGGACAGGGGGCGGAACCGGGGAGCTGTTTTTT. The chain couples TRBV19 to TRBJ2-2, with 12 bases aligning to TRBD1. Trimming at V came to 4 bases and at J to 5 bases, leaving 8 bases not matched to a gene. The CDR3 covers 17 residues. The germline gives CDR1 LNHDA, CDR2 SQIVND (reference sequence).

This chain links TRBV7-7 with TRBJ2-1; TRBD2 aligns across 8 bases. The V gene end was trimmed by 1 base and the J gene end by 10 bases; junction bases not matched to a gene: 9. The CDR3 sequence is 15 residues long. The V gene's germline CDR1 is SSHAT and CDR2 FNYEAQ (reference sequence). The DNA of the CDR3 is TGTGCCAGCAGCTTAGAGCAGCGGGGGCTCTCCGAGCAGTTCTTC. This codes for CASSLEQRGLSEQFF.

The rearrangement links TRBV7-6 to TRBJ2-1; D is possibly TRBD2 (7 bases). CDR1 is SGHVS, CDR2 FNYEAQ, per germline. The CDR3 totals 13 residues. V was pared by 0 bases and J by 10 bases, with 10 bases between. As DNA, the CDR3 is TGTGCCAGCAGCTTAGCGGGCGGGGGCGAGCAGTTCTTC. Encoded protein: CASSLAGGGEQFF. Full variable domain (rest looked up from reference TRBV7-6 and TRBJ2-1): GAGVSQSPRYKVTKRGQDVALRCDPISGHVSLYWYRQALGQGPEFLTYFNYEAQQDKSGLPNDRFSAERPEGSISTLTIQRTEQRDSAMYRCASSLAGGGEQFFGPGTRLTVL.

J is TRBJ1-2 and V is TRBV7-9, with D maybe TRBD1 (5 bases). The CDR3 has 13 amino acids. The V gene's germline CDR1 is SEHNR and CDR2 FQNEAQ (reference sequence). Trimming took off 11 bases at V and 8 bases at J, with 21 bases between the two ends. The CDR3 sequence: CAASPRGGAGYTF. CDR3 DNA sequence: TGTGCCGCCTCCCCCCGGGGGGGTGCGGGCTACACCTTC.

The rearrangement joins TRBV5-8 to TRBJ1-5; TRBD1 agrees at 12 bases. The CDR3 totals 16 residues. The V segment lost 4 bases and the J segment 4 bases; nucleotides outside the gene matches: 6. Germline assignment: CDR1 SGHTS and CDR2 YDEGEE. CDR3 nucleotide sequence: TGTGCCAGCAGCCCGGGGACAGGGGGCCGGAATCAGCCCCAGCATTTT. This codes for CASSPGTGGRNQPQHF.